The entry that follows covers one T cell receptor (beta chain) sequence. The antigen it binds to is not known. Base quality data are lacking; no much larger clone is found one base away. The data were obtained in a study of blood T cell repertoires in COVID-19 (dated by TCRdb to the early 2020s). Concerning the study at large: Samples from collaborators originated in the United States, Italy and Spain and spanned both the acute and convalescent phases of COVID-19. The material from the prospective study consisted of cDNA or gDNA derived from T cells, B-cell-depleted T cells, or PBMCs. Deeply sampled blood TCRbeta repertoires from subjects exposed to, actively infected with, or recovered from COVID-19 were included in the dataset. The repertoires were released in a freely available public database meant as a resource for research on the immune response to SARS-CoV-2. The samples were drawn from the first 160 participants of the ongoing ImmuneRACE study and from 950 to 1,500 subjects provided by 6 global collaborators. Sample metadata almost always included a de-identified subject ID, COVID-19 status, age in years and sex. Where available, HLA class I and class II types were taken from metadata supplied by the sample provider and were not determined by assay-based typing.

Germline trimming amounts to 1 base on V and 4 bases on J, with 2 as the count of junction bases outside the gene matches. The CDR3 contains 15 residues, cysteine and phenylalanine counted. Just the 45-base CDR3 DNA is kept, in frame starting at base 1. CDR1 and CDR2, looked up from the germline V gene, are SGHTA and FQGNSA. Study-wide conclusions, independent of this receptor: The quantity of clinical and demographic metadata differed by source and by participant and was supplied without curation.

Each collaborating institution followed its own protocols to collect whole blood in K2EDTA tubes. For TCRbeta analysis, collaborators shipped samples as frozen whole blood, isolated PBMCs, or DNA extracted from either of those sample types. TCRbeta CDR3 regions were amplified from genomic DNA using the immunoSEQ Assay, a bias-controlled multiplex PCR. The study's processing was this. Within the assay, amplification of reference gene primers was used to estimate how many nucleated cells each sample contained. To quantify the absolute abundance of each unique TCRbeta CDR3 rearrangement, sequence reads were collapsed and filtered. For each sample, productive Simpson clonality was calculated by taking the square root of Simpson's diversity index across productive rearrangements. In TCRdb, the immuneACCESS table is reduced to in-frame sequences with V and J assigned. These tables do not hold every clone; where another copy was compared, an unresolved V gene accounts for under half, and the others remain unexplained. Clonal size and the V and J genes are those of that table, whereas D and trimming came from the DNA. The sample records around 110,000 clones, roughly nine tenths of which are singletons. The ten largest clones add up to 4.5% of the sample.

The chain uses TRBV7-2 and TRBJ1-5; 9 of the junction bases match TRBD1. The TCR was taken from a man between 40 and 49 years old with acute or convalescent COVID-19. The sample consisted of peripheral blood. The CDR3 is CASSLVQGANQPQHF. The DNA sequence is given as TGTGCCAGCAGCTTAGTACAGGGGGCAAATCAGCCCCAGCATTTT.